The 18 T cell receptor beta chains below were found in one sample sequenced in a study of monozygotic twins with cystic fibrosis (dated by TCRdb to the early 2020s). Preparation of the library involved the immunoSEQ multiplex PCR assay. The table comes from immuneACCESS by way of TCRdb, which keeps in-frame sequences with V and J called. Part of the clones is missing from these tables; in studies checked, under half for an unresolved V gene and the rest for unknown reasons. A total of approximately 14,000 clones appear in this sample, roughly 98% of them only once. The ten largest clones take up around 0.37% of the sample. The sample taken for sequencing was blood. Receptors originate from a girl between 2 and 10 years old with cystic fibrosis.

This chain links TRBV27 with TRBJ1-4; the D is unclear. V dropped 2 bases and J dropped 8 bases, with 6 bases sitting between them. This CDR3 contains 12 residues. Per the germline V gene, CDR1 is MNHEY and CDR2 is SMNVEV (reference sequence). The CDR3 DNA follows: TGTGCCAGCAGTTTAAGAGGAGAAAAACTGTTTTTT. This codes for CASSLRGEKLFF.

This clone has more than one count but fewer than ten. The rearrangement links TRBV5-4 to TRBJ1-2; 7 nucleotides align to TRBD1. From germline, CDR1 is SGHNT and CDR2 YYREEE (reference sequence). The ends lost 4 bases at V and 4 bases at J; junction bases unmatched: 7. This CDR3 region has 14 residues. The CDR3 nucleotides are TGTGCCAGCAGCCCAGGGGGTTCCGCCTATGGCTACACCTTC. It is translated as CASSPGGSAYGYTF.

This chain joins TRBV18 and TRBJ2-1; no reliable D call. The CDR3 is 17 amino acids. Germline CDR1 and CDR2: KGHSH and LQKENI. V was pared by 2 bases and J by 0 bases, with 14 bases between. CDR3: CASSPRWAVSSYNEQFF. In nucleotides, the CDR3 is TGTGCCAGCTCACCAAGGTGGGCGGTTAGCTCCTACAATGAGCAGTTCTTC.

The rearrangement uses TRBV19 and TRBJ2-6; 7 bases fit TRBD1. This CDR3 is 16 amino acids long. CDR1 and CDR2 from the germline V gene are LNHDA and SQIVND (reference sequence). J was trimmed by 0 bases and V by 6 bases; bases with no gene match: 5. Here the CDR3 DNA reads TGTGCCAGTAGGAAGGGGGCAAACTCTGGGGCCAACGTCCTGACTTTC. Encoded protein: CASRKGANSGANVLTF.

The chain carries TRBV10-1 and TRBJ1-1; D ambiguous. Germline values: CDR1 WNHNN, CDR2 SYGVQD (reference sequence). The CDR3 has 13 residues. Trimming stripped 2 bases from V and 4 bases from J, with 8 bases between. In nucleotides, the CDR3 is TGCGCCAGCAGTGAGGGGTTGGGCACTGAAGCTTTCTTT. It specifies CASSEGLGTEAFF.

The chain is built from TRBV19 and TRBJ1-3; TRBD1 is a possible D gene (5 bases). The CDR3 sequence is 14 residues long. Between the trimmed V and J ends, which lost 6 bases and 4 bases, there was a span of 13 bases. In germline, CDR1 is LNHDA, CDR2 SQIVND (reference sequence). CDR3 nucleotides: TGTGCCAGTAGCCCTCGGGACTGGGGAAACACCATATATTTT. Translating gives CASSPRDWGNTIYF. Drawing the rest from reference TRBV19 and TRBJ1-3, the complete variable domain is DGGITQSPKYLFRKEGQNVTLSCEQNLNHDAMYWYRQDPGQGLRLIYYSQIVNDFQKGDIAEGYSVSREKKESFPLTVTSAQKNPTAFYLCASSPRDWGNTIYFGEGSWLTVV.

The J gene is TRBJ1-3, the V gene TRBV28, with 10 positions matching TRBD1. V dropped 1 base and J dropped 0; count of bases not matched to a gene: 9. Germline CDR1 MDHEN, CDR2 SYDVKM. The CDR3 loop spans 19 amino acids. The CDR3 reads CASSLLWDRGRSSGNTIYF. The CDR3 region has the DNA TGTGCCAGCAGTTTATTGTGGGACAGGGGTCGAAGCTCTGGAAACACCATATATTTT.

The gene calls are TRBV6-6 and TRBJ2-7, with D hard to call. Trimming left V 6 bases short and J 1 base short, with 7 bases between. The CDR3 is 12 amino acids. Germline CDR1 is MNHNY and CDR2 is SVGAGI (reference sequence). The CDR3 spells CASRTDSYEQYF. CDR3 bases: TGTGCCAGCAGAACAGATTCCTACGAGCAGTACTTC.

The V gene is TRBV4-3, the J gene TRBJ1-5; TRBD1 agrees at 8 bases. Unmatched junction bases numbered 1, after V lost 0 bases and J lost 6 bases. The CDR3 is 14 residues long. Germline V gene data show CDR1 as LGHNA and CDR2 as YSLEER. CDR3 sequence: CASSQETGVQPQHF. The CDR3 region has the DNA TGCGCCAGCAGCCAAGAGACAGGGGTTCAGCCCCAGCATTTT.

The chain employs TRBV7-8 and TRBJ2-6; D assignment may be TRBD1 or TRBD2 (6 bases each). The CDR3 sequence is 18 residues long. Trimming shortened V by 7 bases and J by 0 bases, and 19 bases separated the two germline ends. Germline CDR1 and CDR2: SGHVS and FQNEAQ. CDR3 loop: CASIRWGASSSGANVLTF. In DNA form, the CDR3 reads TGTGCCAGCATACGCTGGGGGGCTAGTTCCTCTGGGGCCAACGTCCTGACTTTC.

This CDR3 reads CASSSRQGPTYGYTF. The CDR3 DNA follows: TGTGCCAGCAGCTCGAGACAGGGGCCGACCTATGGCTACACCTTC. The genes are TRBV7-2 and TRBJ1-2; 8 bases line up with TRBD1. V shed 4 bases, J shed 4 bases, and the junction held 8 bases outside the gene matches. CDR1 SGHTA and CDR2 FQGNSA come from the germline V gene. CDR3 size: 15 residues.

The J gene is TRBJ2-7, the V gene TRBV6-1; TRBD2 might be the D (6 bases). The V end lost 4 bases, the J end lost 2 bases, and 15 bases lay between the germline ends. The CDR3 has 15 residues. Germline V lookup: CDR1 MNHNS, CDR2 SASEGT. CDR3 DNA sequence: TGTGCCAGCAGTGGGTTAGGCGGGAACGCCTACGAGCAGTACTTC. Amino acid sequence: CASSGLGGNAYEQYF.

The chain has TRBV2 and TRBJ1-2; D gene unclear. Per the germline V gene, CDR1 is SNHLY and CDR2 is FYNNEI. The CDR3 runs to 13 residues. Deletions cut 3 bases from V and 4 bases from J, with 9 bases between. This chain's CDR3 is CASSEGSFYGYTF. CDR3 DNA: TGTGCCAGCAGTGAGGGTAGCTTCTATGGCTACACCTTC. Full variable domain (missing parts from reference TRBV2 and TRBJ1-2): EPEVTQTPSHQVTQMGQEVILRCVPISNHLYFYWYRQILGQKVEFLVSFYNNEISEKSEIFDDQFSVERPDGSNFTLKIRSTKLEDSAMYFCASSEGSFYGYTFGSGTRLTVV.

CDR3 residues: CASSFSESGGTEAFF. CDR3 DNA sequence: TGTGCCAGCAGCTTCAGTGAATCAGGGGGCACTGAAGCTTTCTTT. The chain couples TRBV7-8 to TRBJ1-1; the match to TRBD1 covers 7 bases. J lost 4 bases, V lost 3 bases, and 8 bases had no gene match. Germline V gene data show CDR1 as SGHVS and CDR2 as FQNEAQ. The CDR3 consists of 15 residues.

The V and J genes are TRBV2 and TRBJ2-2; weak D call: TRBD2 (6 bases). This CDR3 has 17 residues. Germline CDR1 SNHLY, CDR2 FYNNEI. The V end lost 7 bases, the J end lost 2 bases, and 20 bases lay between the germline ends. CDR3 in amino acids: CASTYHLPGVNTGELFF. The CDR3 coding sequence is TGTGCCAGCACCTATCACCTTCCGGGGGTAAACACCGGGGAGCTGTTTTTT.

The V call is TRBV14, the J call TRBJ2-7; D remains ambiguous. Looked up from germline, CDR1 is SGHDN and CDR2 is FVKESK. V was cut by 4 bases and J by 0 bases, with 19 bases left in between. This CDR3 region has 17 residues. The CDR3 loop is CASSPVYTALSSYEQYF. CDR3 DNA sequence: TGTGCCAGCAGCCCCGTGTATACGGCCCTTTCCTCCTACGAGCAGTACTTC.

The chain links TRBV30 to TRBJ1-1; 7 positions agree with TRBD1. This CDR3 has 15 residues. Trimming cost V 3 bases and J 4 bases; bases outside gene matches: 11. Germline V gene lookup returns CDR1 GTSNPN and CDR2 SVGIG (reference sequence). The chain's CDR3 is CAWRIQGPGVTEAFF. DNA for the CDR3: TGTGCCTGGAGGATACAGGGGCCTGGGGTCACTGAAGCTTTCTTT.

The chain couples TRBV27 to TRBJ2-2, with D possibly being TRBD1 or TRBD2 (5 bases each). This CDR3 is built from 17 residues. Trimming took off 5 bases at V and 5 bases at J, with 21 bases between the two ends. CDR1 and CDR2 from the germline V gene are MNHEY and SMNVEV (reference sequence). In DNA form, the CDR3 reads TGTGCCAGCAGTCCTCTCAATACAGGTCGAGGGACCGGGGAGCTGTTTTTT. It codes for CASSPLNTGRGTGELFF.